Following are 10 T cell receptor beta chains from one sample sequenced in a study of blood T cell repertoires in COVID-19. Assay used: immunoSEQ multiplex PCR; TCRdb lists only in-frame clones, some missing. The sample lists tens of thousands of clones, about 80% occurring once. The source material was peripheral blood. The receptors stem from a human donor in a cohort sampled during active COVID-19.

This chain links TRBV6-5 with TRBJ2-5, with D tentatively TRBD1 (5 bases). The CDR3 runs 13 residues. V was clipped by 6 bases and J by 3 bases, with 11 bases between them. CDR1 and CDR2 (germline): MNHEY, SVGAGI. The CDR3 protein is CASSITGKETQYF. DNA for the CDR3: TGTGCCAGCAGCATAACAGGCAAAGAGACCCAGTACTTC.

CDR3 in amino acids: CASSLARANTGELFF. For the CDR3, the DNA is TGTGCCAGCAGCCTGGCGAGGGCGAACACCGGGGAGCTGTTTTTT. The V call is TRBV11-1, the J call TRBJ2-2; D is perhaps TRBD2 (5 bases). This CDR3 is built from 15 residues. The germline V gene has CDR1 SGHAT and CDR2 FQDESV (reference sequence). V lost 5 bases and J lost 0, with 10 bases in between.

The rearrangement joins TRBV4-3 to TRBJ2-7, with a weak D call TRBD1 (6 bases). Germline CDR1 and CDR2: LGHNA and YSLEER. The CDR3 contains 14 residues. V shed 1 base and J shed 6 bases, with 13 bases lying between them. The CDR3 protein is CASSQGGGAPEQYF. DNA for the CDR3: TGCGCCAGCAGCCAAGGAGGGGGAGCTCCCGAGCAGTACTTC.

The CDR3 loop reads CSASYRAHTGELFF. CDR3 nucleotides: TGCAGTGCTAGTTACAGGGCGCACACCGGGGAGCTGTTTTTT. The chain is built from TRBV20-1 and TRBJ2-2, with D tentatively TRBD1 (6 bases). Trimming shortened V by 3 bases and J by 3 bases, and 11 bases separated the two germline ends. Germline V CDR1 and CDR2: DFQATT, SNEGSKA (reference sequence). The CDR3 has 14 amino acids.

The genes are TRBV11-2 and TRBJ2-1; 7 positions agree with TRBD1. Germline V gene sequence: CDR1 SGHAT, CDR2 FQNNGV. The V gene end was trimmed by 5 bases and the J gene end by 1 base; junction bases not matched to a gene: 8. CDR3 size: 16 residues. CDR3 region: CASSPTGERSYNEQFF. CDR3 coding DNA: TGTGCCAGCAGCCCCACAGGGGAAAGGTCCTACAATGAGCAGTTCTTC.

The chain is built from TRBV5-5 and TRBJ2-5, with D unclear. The CDR3 contains 14 residues. In germline, CDR1 is SGHKS, CDR2 YYEKEE (reference sequence). Trimming took 0 bases from V and 4 from J, leaving 10 bases between them. The CDR3 coding sequence is TGTGCCAGCAGCTTGGGGATTCTAGGAGAGACCCAGTACTTC. It translates to CASSLGILGETQYF.

The V gene is TRBV2, the J gene TRBJ2-2, with D possibly matching TRBD2 (6 bases). The CDR3 length is 14 residues. Germline V lookup: CDR1 SNHLY, CDR2 FYNNEI. V was clipped by 4 bases and J by 6 bases, with 12 bases between them. This chain's CDR3 is CASSVEGPAGELFF. In nucleotides, the CDR3 is TGTGCCAGCAGTGTGGAGGGGCCCGCCGGGGAGCTGTTTTTT.

V and J are TRBV10-2 and TRBJ1-6; 7 bases agree with TRBD1. The length of the CDR3 is 14 residues. From germline, CDR1 is WSHSY and CDR2 SAAADI. The J segment lost 7 bases and the V segment lost 3 bases, leaving 3 bases of the junction unmatched. CDR3 sequence: CASSDQGENSPLHF. DNA for the CDR3: TGCGCCAGCAGTGATCAGGGGGAGAATTCACCCCTCCACTTT.

This chain uses TRBV7-9 with TRBJ1-1, with D uncertain. Germline lookup yields CDR1 SEHNR and CDR2 FQNEAQ (reference sequence). V was cut by 3 bases and J by 1 base, with 12 bases left in between. There are 15 residues in the CDR3. The CDR3 region is CASSFLSARNTEAFF. The CDR3 DNA follows: TGTGCCAGCAGCTTTCTCTCGGCTAGGAACACTGAAGCTTTCTTT. Complete variable domain (other parts from reference TRBV7-9 and TRBJ1-1): DTGVSQNPRHKITKRGQNVTFRCDPISEHNRLYWYRQTLGQGPEFLTYFQNEAQLEKSRLLSDRFSAERPKGSFSTLEIQRTEQGDSAMYLCASSFLSARNTEAFFGQGTRLTVV.

This clone has just a few counts. This CDR3 is CTSSPMRGSGEEQYF. CDR3 DNA sequence: TGCACCAGCAGCCCCATGCGGGGGTCCGGGGAGGAGCAGTACTTC. This chain uses TRBV1 with TRBJ2-7; TRBD2 reflects the table's D call only, with no check against the DNA. TRBV1 is annotated as a pseudogene. CDR3 length equals 15 residues.